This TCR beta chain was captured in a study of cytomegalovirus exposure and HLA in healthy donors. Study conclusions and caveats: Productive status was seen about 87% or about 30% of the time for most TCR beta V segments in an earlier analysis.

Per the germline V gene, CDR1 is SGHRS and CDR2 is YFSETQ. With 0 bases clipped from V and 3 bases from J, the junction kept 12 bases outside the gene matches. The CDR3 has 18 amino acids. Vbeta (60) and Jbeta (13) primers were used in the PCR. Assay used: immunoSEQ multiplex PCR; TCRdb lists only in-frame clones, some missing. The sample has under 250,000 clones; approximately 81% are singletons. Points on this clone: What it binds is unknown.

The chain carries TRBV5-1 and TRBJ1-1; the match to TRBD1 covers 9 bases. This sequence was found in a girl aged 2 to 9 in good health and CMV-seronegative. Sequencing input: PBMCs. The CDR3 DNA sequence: TGCGCCAGCAGCTTGGATGTGTACAGGGGGCAGGGGGACACTGAAGCTTTCTTT. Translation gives CASSLDVYRGQGDTEAFF.